Shown below are 10 T cell receptor beta chains from a single sample sequenced in a study of cytomegalovirus exposure and HLA in healthy donors. PCR amplification relied on 60 Vbeta primers (plus 13 Jbeta primers). Produced via immunoSEQ multiplex PCR; TCRdb's table is partial and in-frame only. The table shows 120,000 or so clones, with around 78% occurring only once. The material sequenced was PBMCs. The receptors derive from a woman in her thirties or forties in good health and CMV-seronegative.

The chain combines TRBV4-2 with TRBJ2-1; 7 bases align to TRBD2. The CDR3 sequence is 18 residues long. Germline assignment: CDR1 LGHNA and CDR2 YNFKEQ. V was clipped by 1 base and J by 3 bases; unmatched bases: 12. CDR3 nucleotide sequence: TGTGCCAGCAGCCAAGTGGGTTCCAGCGGGACCCTCTACAATGAGCAGTTCTTC. This codes for CASSQVGSSGTLYNEQFF.

The chain couples TRBV19 to TRBJ1-2; 10 bases line up with TRBD1. The CDR3 is 13 amino acids. The V and J ends lost 6 bases and 7 bases, in that order; junction bases with no gene match: 5. Germline V CDR1 and CDR2: LNHDA, SQIVND (reference sequence). DNA of the CDR3: TGTGCCAGTAGAGGGACAGGGGAGGTTGGCTACACCTTC. This translates into CASRGTGEVGYTF.

The chain has TRBV28 and TRBJ2-1; 8 bases are shared with TRBD2. The length of the CDR3 is 14 residues. Per the germline V gene, CDR1 is MDHEN and CDR2 is SYDVKM. The J segment lost 11 bases and the V segment lost 3 bases, leaving 9 bases of the junction unmatched. CDR3 nucleotide sequence: TGTGCCAGCAGTTTCGGGGGGGCGTCTGGAAAGCAGTTCTTC. Its protein product is CASSFGGASGKQFF.

The V gene is TRBV12-5, the J gene TRBJ2-7, with TRBD1 identical over 9 bases. Germline assignment: CDR1 LGHNT and CDR2 FRNRAP. After removal of 4 bases from V and 2 bases from J, the junction contained 6 bases not matched to a gene. The CDR3 extends over 15 amino acids. The CDR3 loop is CASGSRRTGAYEQYF. The CDR3 coding sequence is TGTGCTAGTGGTTCCAGACGGACAGGGGCCTACGAGCAGTACTTC.

The sample holds one count of this clone. This chain links TRBV10-3 with TRBJ1-1, with D tentatively TRBD1 (6 bases). The V gene's germline CDR1 is ENHRY and CDR2 SYGVKD. The CDR3 covers 14 residues. V lost 6 bases and J 1 base, leaving 12 bases between the germline ends. CDR3: CAIRPGTSNTEAFF. The CDR3 DNA is TGTGCCATCAGGCCCGGGACATCGAACACTGAAGCTTTCTTT.

The rearrangement links TRBV9 to TRBJ2-7; 7 nucleotides match TRBD2. This CDR3 comprises 15 residues. J gave up 3 bases and V 0 bases, and 6 bases lay outside the gene matches. In germline, CDR1 is SGDLS, CDR2 YYNGEE. The CDR3 protein is CASSVGSGIFYEQYF. The CDR3 bases are TGTGCCAGCAGCGTAGGGAGCGGGATTTTCTACGAGCAGTACTTC.

The chain employs TRBV9 and TRBJ1-1; D remains unclear. V lost 3 bases to trimming and J lost 2 bases, with 8 bases between them. Germline V gene sequence: CDR1 SGDLS, CDR2 YYNGEE. The length of the CDR3 is 13 residues. The CDR3 protein is CASSAVLNTEAFF. The CDR3 nucleotides read TGTGCCAGCAGCGCCGTCCTAAACACTGAAGCTTTCTTT.

The chain couples TRBV11-2 to TRBJ2-7; 9 positions match TRBD2. Germline values: CDR1 SGHAT, CDR2 FQNNGV. CDR3 length: 13 residues. V trimming: 0 bases; J trimming: 13 bases; junction bases outside the gene matches: 7. CDR3 sequence (DNA): TGTGCCAGCAGCTTAGACCCCCTAGCGGGACGATACTTC. Translated: CASSLDPLAGRYF.

The V and J genes are TRBV28 and TRBJ2-2; 11 bases are shared with TRBD2. This CDR3 has 17 amino acids. CDR1 and CDR2 from the germline V gene are MDHEN and SYDVKM. V lost 6 bases and J lost 0; bases outside the gene matches: 6. DNA for the CDR3: TGTGCCAGCAGGCCCCTAGCGGGGGGTTCGAACACCGGGGAGCTGTTTTTT. It codes for CASRPLAGGSNTGELFF.

V gene TRBV6-4 combines with J gene TRBJ2-5; 7 bases map to TRBD1. Germline values: CDR1 MRHNA, CDR2 SNTAGT. The CDR3 length is 13 residues. J lost 5 bases, V lost 5 bases, and 5 bases had no gene match. The DNA for the CDR3 is TGTGCCAGCAGTCAGACAGGGATGGAGACCCAGTACTTC. It codes for CASSQTGMETQYF.